This passage covers 26 T cell receptor beta chains from one sample sequenced in a study of blood T cell repertoires in COVID-19. Only in-frame clones appear in the TCRdb table, and some are missing; sequencing was by immunoSEQ multiplex PCR. The sample carries roughly 200,000 clones, 88% recorded once. Sequencing input: peripheral blood. These receptors all stem from a man aged 18 to 29 with active or convalescent COVID-19.

The J gene is TRBJ1-6, the V gene TRBV4-1, with D unresolved. The CDR3 loop spans 16 amino acids. Germline V gene data show CDR1 as MGHRA and CDR2 as YSYEKL. V dropped 0 bases and J dropped 4 bases, with 10 bases sitting between them. The CDR3 nucleotides are TGCGCCAGCAGCCAAGATTGGGCAGGTTATAATTCACCCCTCCACTTT. Residues: CASSQDWAGYNSPLHF.

The chain joins TRBV18 to TRBJ1-6; possibly TRBD1 for D (6 bases). V dropped 6 bases and J dropped 5 bases, with 14 bases sitting between them. Germline V gene data show CDR1 as KGHSH and CDR2 as LQKENI. The CDR3 spans 15 residues. This CDR3 is CASSRRDTDNSPLHF. CDR3 sequence (DNA): TGTGCCAGCTCTCGCCGGGACACCGATAATTCACCCCTCCACTTT.

The rearrangement uses TRBV5-1 and TRBJ1-2; 7 nucleotides match TRBD1. CDR1 and CDR2 (germline): SGHRS, YFSETQ. The length of the CDR3 is 14 residues. With V trimmed by 0 bases and J by 2 bases, 1 base remained unmatched. The CDR3 loop is CASSLVTGNYGYTF. The CDR3 DNA reads TGCGCCAGCAGCTTGGTGACAGGGAACTATGGCTACACCTTC.

V is TRBV30 and J is TRBJ1-6; 7 nucleotides align to TRBD1. Trimming took 3 bases from V and 7 from J; bases not matched to a gene: 9. This CDR3 has 15 residues. Per germline, CDR1 GTSNPN and CDR2 SVGIG (reference sequence). CDR3 sequence: CAWRLTGAPNSPLHF. CDR3 sequence (DNA): TGTGCCTGGAGGCTTACAGGGGCTCCAAATTCACCCCTCCACTTT.

This chain links TRBV29-1 with TRBJ2-2; 14 bases map to TRBD2. Trimming removed 7 bases from V and 7 bases from J; junction bases left unmatched: 5. Germline V CDR1 and CDR2: SQVTM, ANQGSEA. This CDR3 region has 14 residues. The CDR3 coding sequence is TGCAGCGCGGGGACTAGCGGGGGTGACGGGGAGCTGTTTTTT. Amino acid sequence: CSAGTSGGDGELFF.

The chain couples TRBV5-6 to TRBJ2-7; perhaps TRBD2 as D (6 bases). The ends were cut back, 7 bases at V and 2 bases at J, with 10 bases in the middle. The CDR3 extends over 12 amino acids. CDR1 SGHDT and CDR2 YYEEEE come from the germline V gene. The CDR3 sequence: CASGDSTYEQYF. As DNA, the CDR3 is TGTGCCAGCGGGGACTCCACCTACGAGCAGTACTTC.

This clone was counted only a few times. CDR3 amino acids: CASSVLQGSFNEQFF. DNA of the CDR3: TGTGCCAGCAGCGTACTCCAGGGTAGTTTCAATGAGCAGTTCTTC. The chain is built from TRBV9 and TRBJ2-1, with D possibly matching TRBD1 (5 bases). The CDR3 covers 15 residues. The V gene lost 1 base and the J gene lost 6 bases, with 14 bases spanning the gap. The germline V gene has CDR1 SGDLS and CDR2 YYNGEE.

This clone turned up a few times. The chain carries TRBV18 and TRBJ2-1; tentative D call: TRBD2 (6 bases). Looked up from germline, CDR1 is KGHSH and CDR2 is LQKENI. V lost 3 bases and J 0 bases, leaving 12 bases between the germline ends. This CDR3 is built from 16 residues. CDR3 nucleotide sequence: TGTGCCAGCTCACCTTCCGGGACTTTCTCCTACAATGAGCAGTTCTTC. It encodes CASSPSGTFSYNEQFF. Based on the CDR3 plus reference TRBV18 and TRBJ2-1, the full variable domain is NAGVMQNPRHLVRRRGQEARLRCSPMKGHSHVYWYRQLPEEGLKFMVYLQKENIIDESGMPKERFSAEFPKEGPSILRIQQVVRGDSAAYFCASSPSGTFSYNEQFFGPGTRLTVL.

The chain uses TRBV5-1 and TRBJ2-7, with 7 bases that match TRBD1. Germline V gene lookup returns CDR1 SGHRS and CDR2 YFSETQ. The CDR3 covers 14 residues. V trimming: 4 bases; J trimming: 3 bases; junction bases outside the gene matches: 7. The DNA of the CDR3 is TGCGCCAGCAGCGATTCGGGACAGATCTACGAGCAGTACTTC. Residues: CASSDSGQIYEQYF.

The chain has TRBV30 and TRBJ1-4; D unclear. Looked up from germline, CDR1 is GTSNPN and CDR2 is SVGIG (reference sequence). The V end was cut by 4 bases, the J end by 7 bases, with 16 bases between. The CDR3 totals 14 residues. This CDR3 reads CAWTVGVSAEKLFF. The CDR3 DNA follows: TGTGCCTGGACAGTCGGGGTTTCAGCTGAAAAACTGTTTTTT.

This CDR3 reads CASSLKIEGQGRYGYTF. For the CDR3, the DNA is TGTGCCAGCAGCTTAAAGATTGAGGGACAGGGTAGATATGGCTACACCTTC. The chain is built from TRBV7-2 and TRBJ1-2, with 9 bases matching TRBD1. This CDR3 is built from 17 residues. The junction had 12 bases not matched to a gene; V was cut back by 2 bases and J by 5 bases. Germline V gene data show CDR1 as SGHTA and CDR2 as FQGNSA. Looking up the rest from reference TRBV7-2 and TRBJ1-2 gives the full variable domain: GAGVSQSPSNKVTEKGKDVELRCDPISGHTALYWYRQSLGQGLEFLIYFQGNSAPDKSGLPSDRFSAERTGGSVSTLTIQRTQQEDSAVYLCASSLKIEGQGRYGYTFGSGTRLTVV.

V usage is TRBV7-8 and J usage is TRBJ1-1; maybe TRBD1 (6 bases). This CDR3 is 14 amino acids long. Germline CDR1 reads SGHVS; CDR2 reads FQNEAQ. Trimming removed 0 bases from V and 1 base from J, with 6 bases in between. The CDR3 sequence: CASSLARGNTEAFF. In DNA, the CDR3 is TGTGCCAGCAGCTTAGCCAGGGGGAACACTGAAGCTTTCTTT. The full variable domain, with the rest looked up from reference TRBV7-8 and TRBJ1-1, is GAGVSQSPRYKVAKRGQDVALRCDPISGHVSLFWYQQALGQGPEFLTYFQNEAQLDKSGLPSDRFFAERPEGSVSTLKIQRTQQEDSAVYLCASSLARGNTEAFFGQGTRLTVV.

The DNA of the CDR3 is TGTGCCAGCAGTGGACAGGGAAGCAATCAGCCCCAGCATTTT. This encodes CASSGQGSNQPQHF. The V call is TRBV9, the J call TRBJ1-5; 8 bases align to TRBD1. The CDR3 is made up of 14 amino acids. After removal of 5 bases from V and 1 base from J, the junction contained 2 bases not matched to a gene. CDR1 is SGDLS and CDR2 is YYNGEE in the germline V gene.

The chain joins TRBV2 to TRBJ1-2; the D is unclear. V was clipped by 6 bases and J by 8 bases, with 19 bases between them. The CDR3 spans 14 residues. Germline CDR1 is SNHLY and CDR2 is FYNNEI. The CDR3 nucleotides read TGTGCCAGCAGCATCGATGGGAGGGCAGACGGCTACACCTTC. This encodes CASSIDGRADGYTF.

The CDR3 nucleotides read TGCGCCAGCAGCTTGACCCCGGTCTCTGGAAACACCATATATTTT. Translation gives CASSLTPVSGNTIYF. The chain links TRBV5-1 to TRBJ1-3; D gene unclear. V lost 1 base to trimming and J lost 0 bases, with 8 bases between them. Germline V gene lookup returns CDR1 SGHRS and CDR2 YFSETQ. The CDR3 runs 15 residues.

The V and J genes are TRBV14 and TRBJ2-1; possibly TRBD2 for D (6 bases). The germline V gene has CDR1 SGHDN and CDR2 FVKESK. The length of the CDR3 is 15 residues. V was cut by 0 bases and J by 4 bases, with 10 bases left in between. The chain's CDR3 is CASSQDSGWYNEQFF. As DNA, the CDR3 is TGTGCCAGCAGCCAAGATAGCGGTTGGTACAATGAGCAGTTCTTC.

The rearrangement links TRBV6-5 to TRBJ1-1, with D tentatively TRBD1 (5 bases). The CDR3 has 14 residues. Trimming shortened V by 1 base and J by 7 bases, and 13 bases separated the two germline ends. Per germline, CDR1 MNHEY and CDR2 SVGAGI. CDR3 in DNA: TGTGCCAGCAGTTACTATGGTCAGGGCAGTGAAGCTTTCTTT. Residues: CASSYYGQGSEAFF.

The chain is built from TRBV4-2 and TRBJ2-5, with TRBD1 identical over 7 bases. The germline CDR1 and CDR2 sequences are LGHNA and YNFKEQ. This CDR3 has 14 residues. The ends lost 3 bases at V and 2 bases at J; junction bases unmatched: 3. CDR3 nucleotide sequence: TGTGCCAGCAGCCACAGGGACAGACAAGAGACCCAGTACTTC. Its translation is CASSHRDRQETQYF.

The chain employs TRBV19 and TRBJ1-3, with D possibly TRBD1 on 6 matching bases. Germline CDR1 reads LNHDA; CDR2 reads SQIVND (reference sequence). This CDR3 is built from 16 residues. V was shortened by 5 bases and J by 0 bases, with 14 bases between the two germline ends. The CDR3 DNA sequence: TGTGCCAGTAGTCCGGACAGTACCCTCTCTGGAAACACCATATATTTT. Amino acids: CASSPDSTLSGNTIYF.

This CDR3 is CASSIAQGANTEAFF. CDR3 in DNA: TGTGCCAGTAGTATAGCCCAGGGTGCCAACACTGAAGCTTTCTTT. This rearrangement joins TRBV19 to TRBJ1-1, with D perhaps matching TRBD1 (5 bases). V was trimmed by 1 base and J by 2 bases, leaving 11 bases between them. The CDR3 has 15 amino acids. Germline assignment: CDR1 LNHDA and CDR2 SQIVND (reference sequence).

The chain is built from TRBV5-1 and TRBJ2-7; TRBD1 matches 9 bases. The CDR3 length is 16 residues. V was pared by 6 bases and J by 7 bases, with 17 bases of the junction left unmatched. Germline V gene data show CDR1 as SGHRS and CDR2 as YFSETQ. CDR3 sequence (DNA): TGCGCCAGCAAAATTGGTGAGGGACAGGGAATGCGAGAGCAGTACTTC. Translation gives CASKIGEGQGMREQYF. The variable domain in full, completed from reference TRBV5-1 and TRBJ2-7, reads KAGVTQTPRYLIKTRGQQVTLSCSPISGHRSVSWYQQTPGQGLQFLFEYFSETQRNKGNFPGRFSGRQFSNSRSEMNVSTLELGDSALYLCASKIGEGQGMREQYFGPGTRLTVT.

The chain joins TRBV7-3 to TRBJ2-3; 11 bases line up with TRBD2. V gave up 5 bases and J gave up 4 bases; unmatched junction bases: 5. Germline lookup yields CDR1 SGHTA and CDR2 FQGTGA. The CDR3 spans 15 residues. The CDR3 DNA is TGTGCCAGCAGCGCGACTAGCGGGGAGCCAGATACGCAGTATTTT. The encoded protein is CASSATSGEPDTQYF.

The genes are TRBV18 and TRBJ1-4, with TRBD1 matching 7 bases. V shed 4 bases and J 8 bases; nucleotides not matched to a gene: 10. Germline CDR1 and CDR2: KGHSH and LQKENI. The length of the CDR3 is 15 residues. Here the CDR3 reads CASSRRDRRGEKLFF. The CDR3 bases are TGTGCCAGCTCACGAAGGGACAGAAGAGGGGAAAAACTGTTTTTT. Drawing the rest from reference TRBV18 and TRBJ1-4, the complete variable domain is NAGVMQNPRHLVRRRGQEARLRCSPMKGHSHVYWYRQLPEEGLKFMVYLQKENIIDESGMPKERFSAEFPKEGPSILRIQQVVRGDSAAYFCASSRRDRRGEKLFFGSGTQLSVL.

The chain uses TRBV6-6 and TRBJ1-4; 7 bases are shared with TRBD1. The CDR3 consists of 16 residues. Germline V CDR1 and CDR2: MNHNY, SVGAGI (reference sequence). The ends lost 2 bases at V and 7 bases at J; junction bases unmatched: 10. In DNA form, the CDR3 reads TGTGCCAGCAGTTACGCTGAGGGGGCTGGGGGTGAAAAACTGTTTTTT. Its translation: CASSYAEGAGGEKLFF.

The rearrangement links TRBV30 to TRBJ2-3; tentatively, D is TRBD2 (5 bases). Germline values: CDR1 GTSNPN, CDR2 SVGIG (reference sequence). The germline V and J ends were trimmed by 2 bases and 4 bases, with 19 bases remaining between them. The CDR3 spans 16 residues. The CDR3 loop is CAWSKIYGLAPDTQYF. The CDR3 region has the DNA TGTGCCTGGAGTAAAATCTATGGACTGGCTCCAGATACGCAGTATTTT.

In this sample, this clone turned up a few times. This chain connects TRBV6-4 to TRBJ2-3, with 8 bases that match TRBD2. This CDR3 region has 15 residues. J was trimmed by 4 bases and V by 4 bases; bases with no gene match: 7. CDR1 is MRHNA and CDR2 is SNTAGT in the germline V gene. CDR3 in amino acids: CASSARAGEADTQYF. Written as DNA, the CDR3 is TGTGCCAGCAGTGCGCGAGCGGGAGAGGCAGATACGCAGTATTTT.